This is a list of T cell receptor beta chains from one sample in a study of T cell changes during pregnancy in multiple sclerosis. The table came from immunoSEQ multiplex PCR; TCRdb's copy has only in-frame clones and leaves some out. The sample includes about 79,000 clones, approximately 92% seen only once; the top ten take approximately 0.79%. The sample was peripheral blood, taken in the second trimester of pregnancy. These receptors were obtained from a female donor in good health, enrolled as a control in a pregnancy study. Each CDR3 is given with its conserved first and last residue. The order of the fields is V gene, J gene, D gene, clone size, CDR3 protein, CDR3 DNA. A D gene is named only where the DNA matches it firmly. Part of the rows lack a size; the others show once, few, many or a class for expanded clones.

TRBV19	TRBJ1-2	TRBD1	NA	CASSIRGRGTGYTF	TGTGCCAGTAGTATAAGGGGGCGCGGTACCGGCTACACCTTC
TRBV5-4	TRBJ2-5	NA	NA	CASHVRGQETQYF	TGTGCCAGCCACGTTAGGGGGCAAGAGACCCAGTACTTC
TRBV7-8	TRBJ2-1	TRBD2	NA	CASSWGLAGGNEQFF	TGTGCCAGCAGCTGGGGACTAGCGGGGGGGAATGAGCAGTTCTTC
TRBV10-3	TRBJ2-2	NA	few	CAITPTETGELFF	TGTGCCATCACCCCGACAGAAACCGGGGAGCTGTTTTTT
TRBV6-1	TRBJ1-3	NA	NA	CASSERWLTAVMAIYF	TGTGCCAGCAGTGAAAGATGGCTTACCGCTGTTATGGCCATATATTTT
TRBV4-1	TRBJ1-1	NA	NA	CASSPLAGVNTEAFF	TGCGCCAGCAGCCCCCTGGCGGGGGTGAACACTGAAGCTTTCTTT
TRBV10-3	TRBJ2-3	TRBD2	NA	CAISSSGGVIADTQYF	TGTGCCATCAGTTCTAGCGGGGGGGTGATCGCAGATACGCAGTATTTT
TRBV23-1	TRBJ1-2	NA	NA	CARRPGANYGYTF	TGCGCCAGACGCCCCGGGGCTAACTATGGCTACACCTTC
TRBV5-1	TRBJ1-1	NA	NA	CASSSTAGNTEAFF	TGCGCCAGCAGCTCTACCGCAGGAAACACTGAAGCTTTCTTT
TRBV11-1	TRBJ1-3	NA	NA	CASSLSMGATGNTIYF	TGTGCCAGCAGCTTATCGATGGGAGCCACTGGAAACACCATATATTTT
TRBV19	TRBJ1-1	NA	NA	CASSIGGDTEAFF	TGTGCCAGTAGTATCGGTGGAGACACTGAAGCTTTCTTT
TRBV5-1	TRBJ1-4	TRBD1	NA	CASSPWTGGDEKLFF	TGCGCCAGCAGCCCCTGGACAGGGGGCGATGAAAAACTGTTTTTT
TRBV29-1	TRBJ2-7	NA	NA	CSVEEVQTGGYEQYF	TGCAGCGTTGAAGAAGTCCAGACAGGTGGTTACGAGCAGTACTTC
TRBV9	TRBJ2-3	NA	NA	CASADQQGYTDTQYF	TGTGCCAGCGCTGACCAGCAGGGATACACAGATACGCAGTATTTT
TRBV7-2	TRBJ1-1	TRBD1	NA	CASSGDRLTEAFF	TGTGCCAGCAGCGGGGACAGACTCACTGAAGCTTTCTTT
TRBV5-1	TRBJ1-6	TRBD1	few	CASSEDRVYSPLHF	TGCGCCAGCAGCGAGGACAGGGTGTATTCACCCCTCCACTTT
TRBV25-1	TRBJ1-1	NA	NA	CASSDWAITEAFF	TGTGCCAGCAGTGATTGGGCTATCACTGAAGCTTTCTTT
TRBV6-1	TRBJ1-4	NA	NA	CASCPGATNEKLFF	TGTGCCAGCTGTCCGGGGGCAACTAATGAAAAACTGTTTTTT
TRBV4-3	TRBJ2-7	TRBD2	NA	CASSQEAGAYEQYF	TGCGCCAGCAGCCAAGAGGCGGGGGCCTACGAGCAGTACTTC
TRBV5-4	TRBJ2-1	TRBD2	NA	CASSLDSGSFYNEQFF	TGTGCCAGCAGCTTAGATAGCGGGAGCTTCTACAATGAGCAGTTCTTC
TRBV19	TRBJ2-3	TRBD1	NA	CASRGQGDIADTQYF	TGTGCCAGTAGGGGACAGGGGGATATTGCAGATACGCAGTATTTT
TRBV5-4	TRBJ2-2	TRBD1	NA	CASSPLLGQGGTGELFF	TGTGCCAGCAGCCCCCTATTGGGACAGGGCGGCACCGGGGAGCTGTTTTTT
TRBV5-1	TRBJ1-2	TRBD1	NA	CASSSNRGPSPGIGYTF	TGCGCCAGCAGCTCTAACAGGGGCCCCTCCCCTGGTATTGGCTACACCTTC
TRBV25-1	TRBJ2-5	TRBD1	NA	CASSEWEGQGSRETQYF	TGTGCCAGCAGTGAATGGGAGGGACAGGGGTCTCGGGAGACCCAGTACTTC
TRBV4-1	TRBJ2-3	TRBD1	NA	CASSQPRTGPTDTQYF	TGCGCCAGCAGCCAACCCAGGACAGGGCCCACAGATACGCAGTATTTT
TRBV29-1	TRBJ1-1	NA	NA	CSVDLGADEAFF	TGCAGCGTTGACCTTGGGGCAGATGAAGCTTTCTTT
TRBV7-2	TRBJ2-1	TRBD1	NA	CASSLHPGTANYNEQFF	TGTGCCAGCAGCCTCCACCCCGGGACAGCAAACTACAATGAGCAGTTCTTC
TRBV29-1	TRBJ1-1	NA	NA	CSVAGRLGTEAFF	TGCAGCGTCGCGGGACGTCTCGGCACTGAAGCTTTCTTT
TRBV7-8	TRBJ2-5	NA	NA	CASSFSGQTQYF	TGTGCCAGCAGCTTCTCAGGGCAGACCCAGTACTTC
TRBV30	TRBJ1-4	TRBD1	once	CAWSAKTGVLNEKLFF	TGTGCCTGGAGTGCTAAAACAGGGGTACTTAATGAAAAACTGTTTTTT
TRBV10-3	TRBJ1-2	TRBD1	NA	CAISESDRGGAGYTF	TGTGCCATCAGTGAGAGCGACAGGGGAGGAGCGGGCTACACCTTC
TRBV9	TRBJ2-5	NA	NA	CASSVGQNQETQYF	TGTGCCAGCAGCGTGGGACAAAACCAAGAGACCCAGTACTTC
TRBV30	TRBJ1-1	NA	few	CAWSVLRGTEAFF	TGTGCCTGGAGTGTACTCCGGGGGACTGAAGCTTTCTTT
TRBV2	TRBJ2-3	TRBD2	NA	CASRRLAASTDTQYF	TGTGCCAGCAGAAGGCTAGCGGCTAGCACAGATACGCAGTATTTT
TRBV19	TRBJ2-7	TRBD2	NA	CASSGRLAGGTYEQYF	TGTGCCAGTAGTGGCAGGCTAGCGGGGGGCACCTACGAGCAGTACTTC
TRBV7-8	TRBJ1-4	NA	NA	CASSPEGHGHEKLFF	TGTGCCAGCAGCCCAGAGGGACATGGGCATGAAAAACTGTTTTTT
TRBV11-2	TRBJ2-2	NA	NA	CASSLEAGTNTGELFF	TGTGCCAGCAGCTTAGAGGCGGGGACTAACACCGGGGAGCTGTTTTTT
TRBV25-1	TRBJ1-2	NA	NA	CASSSLRDGYTF	TGTGCCAGCAGTTCCCTCAGGGATGGCTACACCTTC
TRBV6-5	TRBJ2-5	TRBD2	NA	CASSYQGLARGTQYF	TGTGCCAGCAGTTACCAGGGACTAGCGAGGGGGACCCAGTACTTC
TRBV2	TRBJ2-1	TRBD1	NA	CASRTGTGGNNEQFF	TGTGCCAGCAGGACCGGGACAGGGGGGAACAATGAGCAGTTCTTC
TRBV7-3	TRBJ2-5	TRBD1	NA	CASSLTGTVQETQYF	TGTGCCAGCAGCTTAACGGGGACAGTTCAAGAGACCCAGTACTTC
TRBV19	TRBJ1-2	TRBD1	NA	CASREIQGARNGYTF	TGTGCCAGTAGGGAAATACAGGGGGCTCGGAATGGCTACACCTTC
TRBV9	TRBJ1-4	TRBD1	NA	CASSVGPQTGIEKLFF	TGTGCCAGCAGCGTAGGGCCTCAGACAGGGATTGAAAAACTGTTTTTT
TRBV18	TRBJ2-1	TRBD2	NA	CASSPGAGGYNEQFF	TGTGCCAGCTCACCAGGAGCGGGGGGTTACAATGAGCAGTTCTTC
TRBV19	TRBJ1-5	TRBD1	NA	CASSSPRTGRDNQPQHF	TGTGCCAGTAGTTCACCACGGACAGGGCGTGACAATCAGCCCCAGCATTTT
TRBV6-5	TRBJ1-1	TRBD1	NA	CASSDRTGSHTEAFF	TGTGCCAGCAGCGACAGGACAGGGAGCCACACTGAAGCTTTCTTT
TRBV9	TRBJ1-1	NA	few	CASSVESGTEAFF	TGTGCCAGCAGCGTAGAGTCGGGGACTGAAGCTTTCTTT
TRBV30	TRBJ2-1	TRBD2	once	CAWGRGGNEQFF	TGTGCCTGGGGGAGGGGTGGGAATGAGCAGTTCTTC
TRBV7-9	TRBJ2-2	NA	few	CASSLAMGAGELFF	TGTGCCAGCAGCTTAGCAATGGGAGCCGGGGAGCTGTTTTTT
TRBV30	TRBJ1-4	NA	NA	CAWGQGTNGNEKLFF	TGTGCCTGGGGTCAGGGAACAAATGGTAATGAAAAACTGTTTTTT
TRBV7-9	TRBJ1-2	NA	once	CASSPVDWRDGYTF	TGTGCCAGCAGCCCCGTTGATTGGAGGGATGGCTACACCTTC
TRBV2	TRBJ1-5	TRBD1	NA	CASSIGTVGAQHF	TGTGCCAGCAGTATAGGGACAGTGGGAGCCCAGCATTTT
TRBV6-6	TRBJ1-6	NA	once	CASRWVTDSSPLHF	TGTGCCAGCAGGTGGGTGACGGACAGTTCACCCCTCCACTTT
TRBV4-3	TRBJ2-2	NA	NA	CASSQGYRDTNTGELFF	TGCGCCAGCAGCCAAGGGTACAGGGATACGAACACCGGGGAGCTGTTTTTT
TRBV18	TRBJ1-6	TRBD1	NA	CASSPSTGANSPLHF	TGTGCCAGCTCACCCTCGACAGGGGCTAATTCACCCCTCCACTTT